This is a list of T cell receptor beta chains from one sample in a study of cytomegalovirus exposure and HLA in healthy donors. Profiling relied on immunoSEQ multiplex PCR, and the TCRdb table lists in-frame clones only, not all of them. The repertoire consists of some 68,000 clones, with approximately 96% occurring once and the leading ten covering around 1.5%. The sample consisted of PBMCs. The receptors were gathered from a man younger than 30 in good health and CMV-seropositive. Each CDR3 is given with its conserved first and last residue. The D gene is left open where the match is weak. Some rows mark clone size as missing; the rest say once, few, many or name a class of expanded clone.

CDR3 protein	CDR3 DNA	clone size	D gene	V gene	J gene
CASSLAAGGELFF	TGTGCCAGCAGCTTAGCGGCGGGCGGGGAGCTGTTTTTT	-	-	TRBV7-9	TRBJ2-2
CASSTRQGDYEQYF	TGTGCCAGCAGTACCCGACAGGGGGACTACGAGCAGTACTTC	-	TRBD1	TRBV27	TRBJ2-7
CAGVSGLYGYTF	TGTGCCGGAGTTTCAGGGCTCTATGGCTACACCTTC	-	-	TRBV30	TRBJ1-2
CASERYEQYF	TGCGCCAGTGAGCGCTACGAGCAGTACTTC	once	-	TRBV10-2	TRBJ2-7
CASSLLAGGPHSYNEQFF	TGTGCCAGCAGCTTGCTAGCGGGGGGGCCACACTCCTACAATGAGCAGTTCTTC	-	TRBD2	TRBV5-6	TRBJ2-1
CAGTLAGYTDTQYF	TGTGCCGGAACACTAGCGGGGTACACAGATACGCAGTATTTT	-	TRBD2	TRBV30	TRBJ2-3
CASSRKDRASLETQYF	TGTGCCAGCAGCCGGAAGGACAGGGCGTCTCTGGAGACCCAGTACTTC	-	TRBD1	TRBV7-9	TRBJ2-5
CSVGGARDRGDTEAFF	TGCAGCGTCGGAGGGGCCAGGGACAGGGGGGACACTGAAGCTTTCTTT	-	TRBD1	TRBV29-1	TRBJ1-1
CATTTGSRNQPQHF	TGTGCCACCACGACAGGGAGTCGTAATCAGCCCCAGCATTTT	-	TRBD1	TRBV10-3	TRBJ1-5
CASSLVDRPYEQYF	TGTGCCAGCAGTTTGGTGGACAGGCCCTACGAGCAGTACTTC	-	TRBD1	TRBV27	TRBJ2-7
CASSPLSPGGVDGYTF	TGTGCCAGCTCACCTTTGTCGCCAGGGGGCGTGGATGGCTACACCTTC	-	TRBD1	TRBV18	TRBJ1-2
CTSSQDRGGGATDTQYF	TGCACCAGCAGCCAAGATCGTGGCGGGGGGGCGACAGATACGCAGTATTTT	-	-	TRBV1	TRBJ2-3
CASSRGGGEEQYF	TGTGCCAGCAGCCGAGGGGGCGGGGAAGAGCAGTACTTC	-	-	TRBV4-2	TRBJ2-7
CASSLTLINYGYTF	TGTGCCAGCAGCTTGACACTGATCAACTATGGCTACACCTTC	-	-	TRBV7-2	TRBJ1-2
CASSGTSSYEQYF	TGTGCCAGCAGCGGGACATCCTCCTACGAGCAGTACTTC	-	-	TRBV6-1	TRBJ2-7
CASHEVSGKVQYF	TGTGCCAGCCACGAGGTTAGCGGGAAGGTGCAGTACTTC	-	TRBD2	TRBV18	TRBJ2-7
CASSLVSGLGSGEQFF	TGCGCCAGCAGCTTGGTCTCTGGACTAGGTTCGGGTGAGCAGTTCTTC	-	TRBD2	TRBV5-1	TRBJ2-1
CASSFRDRNTEAFF	TGTGCCAGCAGTTTTCGGGACAGGAACACTGAAGCTTTCTTT	-	TRBD1	TRBV7-8	TRBJ1-1
CASSLGPNTGELFF	TGCGCCAGCAGCCTAGGCCCGAACACCGGGGAGCTGTTTTTT	-	-	TRBV5-1	TRBJ2-2
CSVDFGGYNYGYTF	TGCAGCGTTGACTTCGGGGGGTACAACTATGGCTACACCTTC	-	-	TRBV29-1	TRBJ1-2
CAWETNRVLNSPLHF	TGTGCCTGGGAAACCAACAGGGTGCTGAATTCACCCCTCCACTTT	-	-	TRBV30	TRBJ1-6
CASRGETQYF	TGTGCCTCCCGGGGGGAGACCCAGTACTTC	-	-	TRBV6-1	TRBJ2-5
CASSELGGSGLSNQPQHF	TGTGCCAGCAGTGAATTGGGAGGCAGCGGTCTTAGCAATCAGCCCCAGCATTTT	-	-	TRBV6-1	TRBJ1-5
CASSTYRDGYTF	TGTGCCAGTAGCACCTACAGGGATGGCTACACCTTC	-	-	TRBV19	TRBJ1-2
CASSNPGQRSYEQYF	TGTGCCAGTAGTAACCCGGGACAGCGCTCCTACGAGCAGTACTTC	-	TRBD1	TRBV19	TRBJ2-7
CASSIDDLSGQPQHF	TGTGCCAGTAGTATAGACGACCTAAGCGGTCAGCCCCAGCATTTT	-	-	TRBV19	TRBJ1-5
CASSSTPTGFGGYTF	TGTGCCAGCAGTTCCACACCGACAGGGTTTGGTGGCTACACCTTC	-	TRBD1	TRBV6-5	TRBJ1-2
CASSDRGYEQFF	TGTGCCAGCAGTGACAGGGGGTATGAGCAGTTCTTC	-	TRBD1	TRBV2	TRBJ2-1
CASNRGGGTGELFF	TGTGCCAGTAACAGGGGGGGTGGCACCGGGGAGCTGTTTTTT	-	-	TRBV19	TRBJ2-2
CASSFGGGDQPQHF	TGTGCCAGCAGCTTTGGGGGAGGGGATCAGCCCCAGCATTTT	-	-	TRBV7-9	TRBJ1-5
CASNYRQGYEQYF	TGTGCCAGCAATTATCGGCAGGGTTACGAGCAGTACTTC	-	-	TRBV6-5	TRBJ2-7
CASSQDKWRGDRPYNEQFF	TGTGCCAGCAGCCAAGATAAGTGGCGGGGGGACCGACCCTACAATGAGCAGTTCTTC	-	TRBD2	TRBV4-2	TRBJ2-1
CASSWTEGNTIYF	TGTGCCAGCAGCTGGACAGAAGGAAACACCATATATTTT	-	-	TRBV2	TRBJ1-3
CASSEWGGNTEAFF	TGTGCCAGCAGTGAATGGGGGGGAAACACTGAAGCTTTCTTT	-	-	TRBV25-1	TRBJ1-1
CASSSSYGSSYNSPLHF	TGTGCCAGCAGCTCCTCCTACGGGAGCTCCTATAATTCACCCCTCCACTTT	-	-	TRBV11-2	TRBJ1-6
CATEDRARRTEAFF	TGTGCCACAGAAGACAGGGCGCGGCGGACTGAAGCTTTCTTT	-	TRBD1	TRBV19	TRBJ1-1
CASSSDYTQYF	TGTGCCAGCAGCTCAGATTATACGCAGTATTTT	once	-	TRBV7-9	TRBJ2-3
CASRNGQAVGYGYTF	TGTGCCAGTAGAAATGGACAGGCCGTTGGCTATGGCTACACCTTC	once	TRBD1	TRBV19	TRBJ1-2
CASSLWGVNTEAFF	TGTGCCAGCAGCTTGTGGGGGGTGAACACTGAAGCTTTCTTT	-	-	TRBV5-5	TRBJ1-1
CASRPTHEGGEQYF	TGTGCCAGCAGGCCCACACACGAAGGGGGAGAGCAGTACTTC	-	-	TRBV2	TRBJ2-7
CASSDWNSVDAGPQHF	TGTGCCAGCAGTGATTGGAATAGCGTCGACGCGGGACCCCAGCATTTT	-	-	TRBV6-4	TRBJ1-5
CASSRQGRDYGYTF	TGTGCCAGCAGTAGGCAGGGGAGGGACTATGGCTACACCTTC	-	-	TRBV6-1	TRBJ1-2
CAISGTTGETQYF	TGTGCCATCAGCGGGACTACGGGGGAGACCCAGTACTTC	-	TRBD2	TRBV10-3	TRBJ2-5
CASSQGLAVPYEQYF	TGCGCCAGCAGCCAAGGACTAGCGGTACCCTACGAGCAGTACTTC	-	TRBD2	TRBV4-1	TRBJ2-7
CASSQRAGLDNEQFF	TGTGCCAGCAGCCAAAGGGCGGGACTCGACAATGAGCAGTTCTTC	-	-	TRBV16	TRBJ2-1
CASSLSNQPQHF	TGTGCCAGCAGCTTATCAAATCAGCCCCAGCATTTT	-	-	TRBV7-9	TRBJ1-5
CSVIRGRDEQYF	TGCAGCGTAATCAGGGGTCGGGACGAGCAGTACTTC	-	-	TRBV29-1	TRBJ2-7
CASSLHPSGTAGGTSSTDTQYF	TGCGCCAGCAGCTTGCATCCCTCCGGGACGGCGGGGGGGACCTCTAGCACAGATACGCAGTATTTT	-	TRBD2	TRBV5-1	TRBJ2-3
CASSQDEGARGELFF	TGCGCCAGCAGCCAAGATGAGGGGGCGCGCGGGGAGCTGTTTTTT	-	TRBD1	TRBV4-1	TRBJ2-2
CASSASWTSGVGELFF	TGCGCCAGCAGCGCCAGTTGGACTAGCGGGGTCGGGGAGCTGTTTTTT	-	TRBD2	TRBV5-1	TRBJ2-2
CATSRDYGLAGAYEQYF	TGTGCCACCAGCAGGGACTACGGACTAGCGGGAGCCTACGAGCAGTACTTC	-	TRBD2	TRBV15	TRBJ2-7
CAGITGDEKLFF	TGTGCCGGTATAACAGGGGACGAAAAACTGTTTTTT	-	TRBD1	TRBV30	TRBJ1-4
CASSVTSGRVTDTQYF	TGTGCCAGCAGCGTAACTAGCGGGCGGGTCACAGATACGCAGTATTTT	-	TRBD2	TRBV7-9	TRBJ2-3
CASSHSLGSSYEQYF	TGCGCCAGCAGTCATAGCCTGGGGAGCTCCTACGAGCAGTACTTC	-	-	TRBV4-1	TRBJ2-7